These 13 T cell receptor beta chains came from one sample sequenced in a study of early T cells in non-severe SARS-CoV-2 infection. One entry per CDR3 protein results from TCRdb running MiXCR on the 5' RACE reads. The sample yields roughly 71,000 distinct CDR3 sequences, about 12% seen once. The sample was whole blood. All receptors come from an adult who was a healthcare worker with PCR-confirmed SARS-CoV-2 infection or an uninfected control (not recorded which).

This clonotype was counted many times. V usage is TRBV9 and J usage is TRBJ1-4; TRBD1 aligns across 7 bases. Trimming took 4 bases from V and 10 from J; bases not matched to a gene: 10. The CDR3 extends over 14 amino acids. Germline V lookup: CDR1 SGDLS, CDR2 YYNGEE. The CDR3 loop is CASSLIGQDGKLFF. The DNA of the CDR3 is TGTGCCAGCAGCTTAATAGGACAGGACGGAAAACTGTTTTTT.

The V and J genes are TRBV20-1 and TRBJ1-2; no clear D. Germline V gene data show CDR1 as DFQATT and CDR2 as SNEGSKA (reference sequence). The CDR3 length is 15 residues. The V and J ends lost 0 bases and 4 bases respectively, with 15 bases between them. The DNA of the CDR3 is TGCAGTGCTAGAGACCTAAATGGCGGAGGCTATGGCTACACCTTC. This translates into CSARDLNGGGYGYTF.

This clonotype has a handful of counts. The rearrangement links TRBV11-2 to TRBJ2-7; D may be TRBD2 (6 bases). Germline CDR1 reads SGHAT; CDR2 reads FQNNGV. With 0 bases removed from V and 5 bases from J, the gap between germline ends came to 17 bases. The CDR3 covers 16 residues. The CDR3 is CASSLDVSREAHEQYF. In DNA form, the CDR3 reads TGTGCCAGCAGCTTAGACGTCAGCAGGGAGGCCCACGAGCAGTACTTC.

This clonotype was seen repeatedly, ten times or more. The V and J genes are TRBV10-2 and TRBJ2-3; 14 bases map to TRBD2. The junction had 2 bases not matched to a gene; V was cut back by 6 bases and J by 6 bases. Germline loops: CDR1 WSHSY, CDR2 SAAADI. The CDR3 covers 14 residues. The CDR3 region is CASRGLAGEDTQYF. CDR3 nucleotides: TGCGCCAGCAGGGGACTAGCGGGGGAGGATACGCAGTATTTT.

The J gene is TRBJ2-3, the V gene TRBV13; 14 bases agree with TRBD2. The CDR3 length is 16 residues. The germline CDR1 and CDR2 sequences are PRHDT and FYEKMQ (reference sequence). The V and J ends lost 4 bases and 4 bases, in that order; junction bases with no gene match: 4. The DNA for the CDR3 is TGTGCCAGCAGCTCGCCGGGACTAGCGGGAGCAGATACGCAGTATTTT. Amino acids: CASSSPGLAGADTQYF.

This chain connects TRBV11-1 to TRBJ1-1, with D perhaps matching TRBD1 (5 bases). Germline CDR1 SGHAT, CDR2 FQDESV (reference sequence). The CDR3 totals 13 residues. V was pared by 2 bases and J by 7 bases, with 11 bases between. The CDR3 reads CASSLFGGNEAFF. CDR3 coding DNA: TGTGCCAGCAGCTTATTTGGGGGGAATGAAGCTTTCTTT.

This clonotype occurred many times. The chain couples TRBV30 to TRBJ2-7; TRBD1 or TRBD2 may be the D gene (5 bases each). Germline V gene data show CDR1 as GTSNPN and CDR2 as SVGIG (reference sequence). The V gene lost 6 bases and the J gene lost 3 bases, with 18 bases spanning the gap. The CDR3 runs 14 residues. The CDR3 is CACSEPGPNYEQYF. CDR3 sequence (DNA): TGTGCCTGTTCTGAGCCGGGACCGAACTACGAGCAGTACTTC.

This clonotype has at least ten counts. The chain employs TRBV6-1 and TRBJ2-1, with D unclear. Germline assignment: CDR1 MNHNS and CDR2 SASEGT. V was shortened by 4 bases and J by 6 bases, with 10 bases between the two germline ends. This CDR3 comprises 13 residues. In DNA, the CDR3 is TGTGCCAGCAGTGTTCGGTGGGGCAATGAGCAGTTCTTC. This sequence encodes CASSVRWGNEQFF.

This clonotype was seen repeatedly, ten times or more. This rearrangement joins TRBV20-1 to TRBJ1-4, with 7 bases fitting TRBD1. CDR3 size: 12 residues. Germline CDR1 is DFQATT and CDR2 is SNEGSKA (reference sequence). J gave up 8 bases and V 5 bases, and 5 bases lay outside the gene matches. The CDR3 loop is CSAYRGGEKLFF. Written as DNA, the CDR3 is TGCAGTGCTTACAGGGGCGGCGAAAAACTGTTTTTT.

The table lists this clonotype with a few counts. The CDR3 bases are TGCGCCAGCAGCTTGGAGGTGGGGAAACTAGCAGCCCCAGATACGCAGTATTTT. It encodes CASSLEVGKLAAPDTQYF. J is TRBJ2-3 and V is TRBV5-1; maybe TRBD2 (6 bases). The germline V and J ends were trimmed by 0 bases and 4 bases, with 21 bases remaining between them. Germline CDR1 and CDR2: SGHRS and YFSETQ. CDR3 length equals 18 residues.

The chain carries TRBV4-1 and TRBJ2-3; 7 nucleotides line up with TRBD2. The CDR3 spans 16 residues. Trimming removed 5 bases from V and 7 bases from J; junction bases left unmatched: 15. The germline V gene has CDR1 MGHRA and CDR2 YSYEKL. Here the CDR3 reads CASSLGGGAGEHTQYF. The CDR3 DNA follows: TGCGCCAGCAGCTTAGGAGGCGGGGCGGGGGAGCATACGCAGTATTTT.

This clonotype was counted only a few times. The rearrangement uses TRBV19 and TRBJ2-5; TRBD1 matches at 7 bases. Trimming took 6 bases from V and 5 from J; bases not matched to a gene: 9. The CDR3 is 14 residues long. Germline CDR1 is LNHDA and CDR2 is SQIVND (reference sequence). CDR3 sequence: CASRPTGVRETQYF. The CDR3 DNA is TGTGCCAGTAGGCCAACAGGGGTTCGCGAGACCCAGTACTTC.

This rearrangement joins TRBV24-1 to TRBJ2-1, with D maybe TRBD2 (6 bases). Germline CDR1 is KGHDR and CDR2 is SFDVKD. The V gene lost 1 base and the J gene lost 4 bases, with 22 bases spanning the gap. The CDR3 is 19 residues long. CDR3 amino acids: CATSDFVRPSDKAYNEQFF. The CDR3 DNA sequence: TGTGCCACCAGTGATTTCGTTCGGCCTAGCGATAAGGCGTACAATGAGCAGTTCTTC.